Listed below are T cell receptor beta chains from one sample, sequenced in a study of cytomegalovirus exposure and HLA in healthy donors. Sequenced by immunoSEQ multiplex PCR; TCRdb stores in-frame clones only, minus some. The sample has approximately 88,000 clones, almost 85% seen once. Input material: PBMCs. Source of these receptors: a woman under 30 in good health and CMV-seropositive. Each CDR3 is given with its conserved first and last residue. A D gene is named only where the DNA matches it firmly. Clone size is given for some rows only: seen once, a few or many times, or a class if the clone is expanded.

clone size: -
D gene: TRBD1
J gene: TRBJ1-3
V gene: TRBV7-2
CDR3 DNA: TGTGCCAGCAGCTTGACAGGGCCTGGTGGAAACACCATATATTTT
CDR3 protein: CASSLTGPGGNTIYF

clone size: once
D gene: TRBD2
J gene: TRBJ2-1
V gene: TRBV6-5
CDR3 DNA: TGTGCCAGCAGTTGGTCGCGACTAGCGGGGAGTGAGCAGTTCTTC
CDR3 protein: CASSWSRLAGSEQFF

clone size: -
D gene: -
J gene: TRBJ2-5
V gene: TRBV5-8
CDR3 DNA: TGTGCCAGCAGCTTGGGGGCAGGGGGGTCCCCAGAGACCCAGTACTTC
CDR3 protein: CASSLGAGGSPETQYF

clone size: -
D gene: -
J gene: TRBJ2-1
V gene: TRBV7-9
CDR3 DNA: TGTGCCAGCAGCTTAGCCAGGGTGAATGAGCAGTTCTTC
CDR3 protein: CASSLARVNEQFF

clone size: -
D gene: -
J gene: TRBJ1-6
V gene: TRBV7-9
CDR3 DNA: TGTGCCAGCAGCTTAGTAAATTCACCCCTCCACTTT
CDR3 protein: CASSLVNSPLHF

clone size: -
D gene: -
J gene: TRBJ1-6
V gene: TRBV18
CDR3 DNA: TGTGCCAGCTCACCGGCGGTTTATAATTCACCCCTCCACTTT
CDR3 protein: CASSPAVYNSPLHF

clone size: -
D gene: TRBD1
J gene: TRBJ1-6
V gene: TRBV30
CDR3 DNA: TGTGCCTGGGACAGGGAGAGCTCCTATAATTCACCCCTCCACTTT
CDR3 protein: CAWDRESSYNSPLHF

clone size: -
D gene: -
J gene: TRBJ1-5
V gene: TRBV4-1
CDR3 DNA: TGCGCCAGCAGCCAAGGAGGTCTCGGTCAGCCCCAGCATTTT
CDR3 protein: CASSQGGLGQPQHF

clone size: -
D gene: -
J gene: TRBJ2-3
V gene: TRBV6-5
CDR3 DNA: TGTGCCAGCAGTTACTCCCGCCAAACAACAGATACGCAGTATTTT
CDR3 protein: CASSYSRQTTDTQYF

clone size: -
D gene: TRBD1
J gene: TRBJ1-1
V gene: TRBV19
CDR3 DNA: TGTGCCAGTAGAGTACAGGGGGCATTCGGGAACACTGAAGCTTTCTTT
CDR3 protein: CASRVQGAFGNTEAFF

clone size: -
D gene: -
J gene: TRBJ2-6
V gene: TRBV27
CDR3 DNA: TGTGCCAGCAGTTTGCGGAATCGGGGGGCCAACGTCCTGACTTTC
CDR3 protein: CASSLRNRGANVLTF

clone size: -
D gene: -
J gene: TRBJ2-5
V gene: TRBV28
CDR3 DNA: TGTGCCAGCAGTTTACCGGTCCAAGAGACCCAGTACTTC
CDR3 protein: CASSLPVQETQYF

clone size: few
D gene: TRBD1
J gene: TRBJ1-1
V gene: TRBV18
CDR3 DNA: TGTGCCAGCTCACCACGACAGGGCATGAACACTGAAGCTTTCTTT
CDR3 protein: CASSPRQGMNTEAFF

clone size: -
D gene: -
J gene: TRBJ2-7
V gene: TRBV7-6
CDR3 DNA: TGTGCCAGCAGCCCCGGAGCGGGCGTGTACTCCTACGAGCAGTACTTC
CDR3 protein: CASSPGAGVYSYEQYF

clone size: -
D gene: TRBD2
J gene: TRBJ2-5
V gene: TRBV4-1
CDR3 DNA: TGCGCCAGCAGCCGGGGACTAGCGGGGGTAGGAGAGACCCAGTACTTC
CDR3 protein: CASSRGLAGVGETQYF

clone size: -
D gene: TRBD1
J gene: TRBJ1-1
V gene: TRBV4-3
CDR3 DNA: TGCGCCAGCAGCCGACAAGGACAGGGCACTGAAGCTTTCTTT
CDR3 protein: CASSRQGQGTEAFF

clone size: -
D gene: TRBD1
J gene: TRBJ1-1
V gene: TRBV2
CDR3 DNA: TGTGCCAGCAGTAGGACAGGGGTGAACACTGAAGCTTTCTTT
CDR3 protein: CASSRTGVNTEAFF

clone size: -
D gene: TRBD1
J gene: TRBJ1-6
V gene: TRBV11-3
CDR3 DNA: TGTGCCAGCAGCGCGGCCGGGACAGGGACGTATAATTCACCCCTCCACTTT
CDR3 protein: CASSAAGTGTYNSPLHF

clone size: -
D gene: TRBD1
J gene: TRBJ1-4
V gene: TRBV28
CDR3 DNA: TGTGCCAGCAGTCCCAGACAGGGAATGAGCCTTCTGTTTTTT
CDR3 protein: CASSPRQGMSLLFF

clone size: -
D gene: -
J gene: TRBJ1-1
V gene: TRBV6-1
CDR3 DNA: TGTGCCAGCAGTGAAGAGCGAGGGTCTGAAGCTTTCTTT
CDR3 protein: CASSEERGSEAFF

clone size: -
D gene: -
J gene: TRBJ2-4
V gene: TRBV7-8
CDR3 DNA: TGTGCCAGCAGGCGAGCAGGGGGGCCGGACATTCAGTACTTC
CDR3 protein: CASRRAGGPDIQYF

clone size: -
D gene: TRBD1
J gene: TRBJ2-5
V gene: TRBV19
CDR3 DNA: TGTGCCAGTAGTATATTGGGACAGGCGGAGACCCAGTACTTC
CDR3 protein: CASSILGQAETQYF

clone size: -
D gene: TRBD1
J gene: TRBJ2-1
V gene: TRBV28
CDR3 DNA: TGTGCCAGCCGAGACAGGGGGCTGGATGAGCAGTTCTTC
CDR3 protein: CASRDRGLDEQFF

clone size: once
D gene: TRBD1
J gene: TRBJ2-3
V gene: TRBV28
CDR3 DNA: TGTGCCAGCAGTCCTACAGGGGCTACGGATACGCAGTATTTT
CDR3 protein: CASSPTGATDTQYF

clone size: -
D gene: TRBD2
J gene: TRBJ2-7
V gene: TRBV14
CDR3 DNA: TGTGCCAGCAGCCCCTTAGCGGGAAACCCCTACGAGCAGTACTTC
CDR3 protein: CASSPLAGNPYEQYF

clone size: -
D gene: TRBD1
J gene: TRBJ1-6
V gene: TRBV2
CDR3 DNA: TGTGCCAGCAGTGGGAGGGACAGCCATAATTCACCCCTCCACTTT
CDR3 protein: CASSGRDSHNSPLHF

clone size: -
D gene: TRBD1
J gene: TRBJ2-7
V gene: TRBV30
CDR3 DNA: TGTGCCTGGAGTCTATCAACAGGGGGCGCGGGGGAGCAGTACTTC
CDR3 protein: CAWSLSTGGAGEQYF

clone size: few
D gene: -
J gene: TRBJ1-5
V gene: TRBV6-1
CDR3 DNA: TGTGCCAGCAGTGAAGGTACCGCGATCGATAGCAATCAGCCCCAGCATTTT
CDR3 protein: CASSEGTAIDSNQPQHF

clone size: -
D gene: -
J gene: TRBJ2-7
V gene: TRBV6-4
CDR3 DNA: TGTGCCAGCAGTGGGGCAGCCGATTCCTACGAGCAGTACTTC
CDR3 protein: CASSGAADSYEQYF

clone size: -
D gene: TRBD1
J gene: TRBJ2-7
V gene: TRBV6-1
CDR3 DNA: TGTGCCAGCAGTGAAGGGACAGGGGACTACGAGCAGTACTTC
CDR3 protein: CASSEGTGDYEQYF

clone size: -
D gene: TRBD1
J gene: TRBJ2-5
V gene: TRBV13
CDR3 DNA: TGTGCCAGCAGCTTTCTTGGACAGGGGCGAGGGGAGACCCAGTACTTC
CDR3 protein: CASSFLGQGRGETQYF

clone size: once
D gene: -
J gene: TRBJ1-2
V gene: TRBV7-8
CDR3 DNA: TGTGCCAGCAGCTCCCAACCCCGGGGGAGCGGCTACACCTTC
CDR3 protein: CASSSQPRGSGYTF

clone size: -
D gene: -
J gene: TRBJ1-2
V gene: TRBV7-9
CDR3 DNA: TGTGCCAGCAGCCCACCAGACAGCCCTCTAAAGGGCTACACCTTC
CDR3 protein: CASSPPDSPLKGYTF

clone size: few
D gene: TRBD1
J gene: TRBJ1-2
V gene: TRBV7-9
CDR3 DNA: TGTGCCAGCAGCCTAGACAGGGCGGGTGGCTACACCTTC
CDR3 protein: CASSLDRAGGYTF

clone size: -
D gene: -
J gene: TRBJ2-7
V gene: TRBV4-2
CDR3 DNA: TGTGCCAGCAGCCAAGACATCTACGAGCAGTACTTC
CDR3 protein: CASSQDIYEQYF

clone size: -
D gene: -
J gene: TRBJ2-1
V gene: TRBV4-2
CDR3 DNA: TGTGCCAGCAGCCAAGATTCAGGGAACCTGTACAATGAGCAGTTCTTC
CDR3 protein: CASSQDSGNLYNEQFF

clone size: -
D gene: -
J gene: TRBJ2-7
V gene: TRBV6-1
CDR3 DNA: TGTGCCAGCAGTGAGAGCTCCTACGAGCAGTACTTC
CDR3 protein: CASSESSYEQYF

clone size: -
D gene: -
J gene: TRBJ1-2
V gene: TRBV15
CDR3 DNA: TGTGCCACCAGCAGAGACCCCGGGAGCAGCTATGGCTACACCTTC
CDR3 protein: CATSRDPGSSYGYTF

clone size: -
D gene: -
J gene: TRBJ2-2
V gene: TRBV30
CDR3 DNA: TGTGCCTGGAGGGGGCAGAACACCGGGGAGCTGTTTTTT
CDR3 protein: CAWRGQNTGELFF

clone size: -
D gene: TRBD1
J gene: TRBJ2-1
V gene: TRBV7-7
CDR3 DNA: TGTGCCAGCAGCTTAGGTGTAAGGGGGACAGGGGGTTATGATGAGCAGTTCTTC
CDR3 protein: CASSLGVRGTGGYDEQFF

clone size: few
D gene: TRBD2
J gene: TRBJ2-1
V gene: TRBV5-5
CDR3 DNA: TGTGCCAGCAGCTTGGCGGCTAGCGGGGACAATGAGCAGTTCTTC
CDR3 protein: CASSLAASGDNEQFF

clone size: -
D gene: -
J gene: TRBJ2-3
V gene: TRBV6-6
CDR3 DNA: TGTGCCAGCAGTGCCCGGGACTTATTCCCCGATACGCAGTATTTT
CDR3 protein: CASSARDLFPDTQYF

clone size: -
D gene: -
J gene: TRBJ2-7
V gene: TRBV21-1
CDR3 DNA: TGTGCCAGCAGCAAAGTCGGGGGACAGGGAAGCTCCTACGAGCAGTACTTC
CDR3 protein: CASSKVGGQGSSYEQYF

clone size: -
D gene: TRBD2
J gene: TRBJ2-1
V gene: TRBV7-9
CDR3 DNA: TGTGCCAGCAGCTTACTAGCGGGGGGTTACAATGAGCAGTTCTTC
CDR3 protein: CASSLLAGGYNEQFF